Listed below are T cell receptor beta chains from one sample, sequenced in a study of identical twins. TCRdb processed the 5' RACE reads anew with MiXCR; each CDR3 protein has one entry. Among about 660,000 distinct CDR3 sequences listed, approximately 9% were seen once. The sample was also reused in another study, on yellow fever vaccine responses in identical twins.

What was sequenced was PBMCs. The receptors here all came from a woman aged 18-29 years in good health. CDR3s include the opening cysteine and the closing phenylalanine or tryptophan. The D gene is left open where the match is weak. A clone size is listed for some rows: how often the clone was seen (once, few, many), or a class if it is expanded.

D	V	J	size	length	CDR3	DNA
NA	TRBV6-5	TRBJ2-2	NA	14	CASSYLGVPGELFF	TGTGCCAGCAGTTACTTGGGAGTTCCCGGGGAGCTGTTTTTT
NA	TRBV28	TRBJ2-7	NA	15	CASSVTGFISYEQYF	TGTGCCAGCAGTGTCACAGGGTTTATTTCCTACGAGCAGTACTTC
NA	TRBV4-3	TRBJ2-5	many	13	CASSRQERGTQYF	TGCGCCAGCAGCCGCCAAGAAAGGGGGACCCAGTACTTC
NA	TRBV11-2	TRBJ2-5	few	14	CASRMGVLGETQYF	TGTGCCAGCAGGATGGGGGTTTTAGGAGAGACCCAGTACTTC
NA	TRBV7-3	TRBJ2-7	many	13	CASSTGPYYEQYF	TGTGCCAGCAGTACAGGGCCCTACTACGAGCAGTACTTC
NA	TRBV18	TRBJ1-1	NA	15	CASSPPQGPYTEAFF	TGTGCCAGCTCACCACCGCAGGGACCGTACACTGAAGCTTTCTTT
NA	TRBV7-2	TRBJ1-1	NA	16	CASSLVPGRMNTEAFF	TGTGCCAGCAGCTTAGTTCCGGGCAGGATGAACACTGAAGCTTTCTTT
TRBD2	TRBV4-3	TRBJ2-7	few	15	CASSQGASGTYEQYF	TGCGCCAGCAGCCAAGGTGCTAGCGGGACCTACGAGCAGTACTTC
TRBD1	TRBV29-1	TRBJ2-5	many	12	CSVLTGEETQYF	TGCAGCGTCCTTACAGGGGAAGAGACCCAGTACTTC
TRBD2	TRBV7-9	TRBJ2-7	NA	15	CASSLVERGLREQYF	TGTGCCAGCAGCTTAGTGGAGCGGGGGCTGAGGGAGCAGTACTTC
TRBD1	TRBV5-1	TRBJ1-4	few	16	CASRRIVQGGDEKLFF	TGCGCCAGCAGACGTATCGTACAGGGGGGGGATGAAAAACTGTTTTTT
NA	TRBV3-1	TRBJ1-3	few	14	CASSQMGSGNTIYF	TGTGCCAGCAGCCAAATGGGCTCTGGAAACACCATATATTTT
TRBD2	TRBV6-1	TRBJ2-7	NA	16	CASSQPDAGAHYEQYF	TGTGCCAGCAGCCAGCCCGACGCGGGAGCCCACTACGAGCAGTACTTC
NA	TRBV20-1	TRBJ2-7	few	13	CSARDPFGLEQYF	TGCAGTGCTAGAGATCCGTTTGGGCTCGAGCAGTACTTC